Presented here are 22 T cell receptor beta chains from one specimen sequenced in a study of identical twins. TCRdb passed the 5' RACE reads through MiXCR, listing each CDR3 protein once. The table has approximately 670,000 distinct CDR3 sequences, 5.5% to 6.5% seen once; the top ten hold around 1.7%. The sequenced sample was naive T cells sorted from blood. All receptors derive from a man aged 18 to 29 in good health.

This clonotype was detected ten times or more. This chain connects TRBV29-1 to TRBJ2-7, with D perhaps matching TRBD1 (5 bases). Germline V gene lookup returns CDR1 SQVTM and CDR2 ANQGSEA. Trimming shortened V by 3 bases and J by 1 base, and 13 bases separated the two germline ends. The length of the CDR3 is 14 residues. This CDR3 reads CSVDGQGSSYEQYF. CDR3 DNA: TGCAGCGTTGATGGCCAGGGTAGTTCCTACGAGCAGTACTTC.

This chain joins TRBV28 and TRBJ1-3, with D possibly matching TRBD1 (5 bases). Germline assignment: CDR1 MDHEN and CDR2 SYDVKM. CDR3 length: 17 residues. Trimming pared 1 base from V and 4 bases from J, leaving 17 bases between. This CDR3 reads CASSLSVGQGGGNTIYF. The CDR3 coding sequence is TGTGCCAGCAGTTTATCCGTTGGGCAGGGTGGAGGAAACACCATATATTTT.

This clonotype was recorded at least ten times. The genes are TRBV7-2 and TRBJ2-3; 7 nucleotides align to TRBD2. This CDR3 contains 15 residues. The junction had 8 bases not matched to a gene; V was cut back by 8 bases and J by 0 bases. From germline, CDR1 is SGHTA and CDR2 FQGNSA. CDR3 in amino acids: CASAGTITSTDTQYF. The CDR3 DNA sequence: TGTGCCAGCGCCGGGACTATCACCAGCACAGATACGCAGTATTTT.

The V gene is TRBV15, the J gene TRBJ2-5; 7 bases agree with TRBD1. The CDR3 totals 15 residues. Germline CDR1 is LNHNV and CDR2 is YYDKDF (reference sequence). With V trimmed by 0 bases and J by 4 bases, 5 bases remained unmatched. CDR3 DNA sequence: TGTGCCACCAGCAGAGATCGGCCAGGGGGAGAGACCCAGTACTTC. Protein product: CATSRDRPGGETQYF.

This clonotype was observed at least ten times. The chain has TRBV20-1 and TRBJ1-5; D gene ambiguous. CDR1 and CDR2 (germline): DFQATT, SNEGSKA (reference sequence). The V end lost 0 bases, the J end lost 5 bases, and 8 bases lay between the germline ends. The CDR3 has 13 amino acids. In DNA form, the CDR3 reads TGCAGTGCTAGAGATACATCGGATCAGCCCCAGCATTTT. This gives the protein CSARDTSDQPQHF.

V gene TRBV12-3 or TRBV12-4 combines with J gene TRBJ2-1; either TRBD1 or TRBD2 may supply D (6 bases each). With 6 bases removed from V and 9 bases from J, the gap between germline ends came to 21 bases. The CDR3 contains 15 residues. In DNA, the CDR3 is TGTGCCAGCAGGGGGGGCTTCGGGCCTCCTTTTGAGCAGTTCTTC. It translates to CASRGGFGPPFEQFF.

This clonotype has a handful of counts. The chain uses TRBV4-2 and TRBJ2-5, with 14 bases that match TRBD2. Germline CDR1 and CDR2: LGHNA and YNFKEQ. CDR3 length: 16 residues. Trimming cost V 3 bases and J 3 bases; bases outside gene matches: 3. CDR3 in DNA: TGTGCCAGCAGCCAGGGACTAGCGGGAGCGAAAGAGACCCAGTACTTC. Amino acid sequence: CASSQGLAGAKETQYF.

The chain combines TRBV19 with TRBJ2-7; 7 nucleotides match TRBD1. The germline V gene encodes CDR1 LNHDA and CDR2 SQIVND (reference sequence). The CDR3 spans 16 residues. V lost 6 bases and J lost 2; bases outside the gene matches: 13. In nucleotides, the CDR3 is TGTGCCAGTAGCCCCCAAGGGACAGCCAAGACCTACGAGCAGTACTTC. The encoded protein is CASSPQGTAKTYEQYF.

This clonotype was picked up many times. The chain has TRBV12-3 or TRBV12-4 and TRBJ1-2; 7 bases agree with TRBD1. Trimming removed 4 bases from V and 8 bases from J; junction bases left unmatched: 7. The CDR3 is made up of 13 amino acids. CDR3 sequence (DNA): TGTGCCAGCAGTTGGAACAGGGGCGGAGGCTACACCTTC. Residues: CASSWNRGGGYTF.

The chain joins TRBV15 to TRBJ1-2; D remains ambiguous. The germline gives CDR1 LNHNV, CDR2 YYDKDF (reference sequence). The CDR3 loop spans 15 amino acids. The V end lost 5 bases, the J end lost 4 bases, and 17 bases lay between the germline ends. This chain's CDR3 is CATSARTSLRYGYTF. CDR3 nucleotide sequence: TGTGCCACCAGCGCCCGAACCTCCCTCCGCTATGGCTACACCTTC.

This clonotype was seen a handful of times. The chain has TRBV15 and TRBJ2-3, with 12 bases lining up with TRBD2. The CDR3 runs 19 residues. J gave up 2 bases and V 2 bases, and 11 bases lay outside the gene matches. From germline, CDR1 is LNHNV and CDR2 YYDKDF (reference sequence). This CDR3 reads CATSRYRVRLAGATDTQYF. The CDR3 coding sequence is TGTGCCACCAGCAGATACCGGGTCAGACTAGCGGGAGCCACAGATACGCAGTATTTT.

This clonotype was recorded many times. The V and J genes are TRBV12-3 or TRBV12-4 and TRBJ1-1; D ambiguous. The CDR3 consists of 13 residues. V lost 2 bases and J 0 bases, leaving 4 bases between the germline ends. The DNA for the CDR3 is TGTGCCAGCAGTTTATCCCTGAACACTGAAGCTTTCTTT. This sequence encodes CASSLSLNTEAFF.

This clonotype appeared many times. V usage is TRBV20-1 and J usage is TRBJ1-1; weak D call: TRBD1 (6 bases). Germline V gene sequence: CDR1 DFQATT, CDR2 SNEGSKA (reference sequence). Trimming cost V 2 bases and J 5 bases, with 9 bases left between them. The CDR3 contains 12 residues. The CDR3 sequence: CSARLTGTEAFF. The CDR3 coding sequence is TGCAGTGCTAGACTTACAGGGACTGAAGCTTTCTTT.

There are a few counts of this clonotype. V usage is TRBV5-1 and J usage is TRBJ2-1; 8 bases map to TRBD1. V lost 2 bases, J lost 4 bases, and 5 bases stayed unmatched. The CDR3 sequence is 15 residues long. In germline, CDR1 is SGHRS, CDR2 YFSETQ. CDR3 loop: CASSLQGDLYNEQFF. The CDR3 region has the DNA TGCGCCAGCAGCTTACAGGGGGATCTATACAATGAGCAGTTCTTC.

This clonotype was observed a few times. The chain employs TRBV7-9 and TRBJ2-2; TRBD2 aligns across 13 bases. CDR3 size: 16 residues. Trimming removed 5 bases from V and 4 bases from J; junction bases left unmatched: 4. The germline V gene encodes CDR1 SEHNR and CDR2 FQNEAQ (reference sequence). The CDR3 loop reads CASSVGLAGITGELFF. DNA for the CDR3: TGTGCCAGCAGCGTGGGACTAGCGGGGATCACCGGGGAGCTGTTTTTT.

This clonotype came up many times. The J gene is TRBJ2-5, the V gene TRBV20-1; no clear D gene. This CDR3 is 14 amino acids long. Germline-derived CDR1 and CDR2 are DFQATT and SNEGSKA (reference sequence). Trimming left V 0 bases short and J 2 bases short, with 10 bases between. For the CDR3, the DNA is TGCAGTGCTAGAGAGCCCTTCCGGCAAGAGACCCAGTACTTC. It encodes CSAREPFRQETQYF.

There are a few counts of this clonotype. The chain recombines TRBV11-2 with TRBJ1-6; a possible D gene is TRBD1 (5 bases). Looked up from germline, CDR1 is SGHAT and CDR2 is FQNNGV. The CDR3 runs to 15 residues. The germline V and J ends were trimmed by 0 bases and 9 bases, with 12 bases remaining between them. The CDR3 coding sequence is TGTGCCAGCAGCTTAGAGCGGGACTCGTCTTCACCCCTCCACTTT. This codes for CASSLERDSSSPLHF.

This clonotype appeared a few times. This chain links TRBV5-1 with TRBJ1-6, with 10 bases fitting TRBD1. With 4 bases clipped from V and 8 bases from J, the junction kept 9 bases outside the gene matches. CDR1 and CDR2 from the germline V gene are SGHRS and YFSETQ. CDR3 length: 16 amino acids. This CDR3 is CASSNSGTGVDSPLHF. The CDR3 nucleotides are TGCGCCAGCAGCAACTCCGGGACAGGGGTTGATTCACCCCTCCACTTT.

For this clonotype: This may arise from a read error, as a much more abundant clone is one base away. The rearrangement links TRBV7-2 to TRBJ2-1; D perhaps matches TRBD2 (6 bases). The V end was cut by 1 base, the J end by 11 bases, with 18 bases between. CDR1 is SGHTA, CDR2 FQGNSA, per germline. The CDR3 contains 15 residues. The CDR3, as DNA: TGTGCCAGCAGCTTAGTCGGGGGACCAACCAGACAGCAGTTCTTC. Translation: CASSLVGGPTRQQFF. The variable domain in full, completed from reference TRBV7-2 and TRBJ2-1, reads GAGVSQSPSNKVTEKGKDVELRCDPISGHTALYWYRQSLGQGLEFLIYFQGNSAPDKSGLPSDRFSAERTGGSVSTLTIQRTQQEDSAVYLCASSLVGGPTRQQFFGPGTRLTVL.

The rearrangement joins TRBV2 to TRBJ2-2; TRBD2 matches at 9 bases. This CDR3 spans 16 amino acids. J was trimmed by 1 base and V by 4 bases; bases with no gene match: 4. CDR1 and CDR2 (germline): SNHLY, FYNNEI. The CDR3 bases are TGTGCCAGCAGTGTCTCGACTAGCGGGAACACCGGGGAGCTGTTTTTT. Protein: CASSVSTSGNTGELFF.

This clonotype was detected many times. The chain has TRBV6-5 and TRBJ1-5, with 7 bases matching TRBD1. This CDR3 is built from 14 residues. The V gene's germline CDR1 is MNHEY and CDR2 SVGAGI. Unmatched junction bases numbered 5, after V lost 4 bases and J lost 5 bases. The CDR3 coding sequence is TGTGCCAGCAGTTTGGACAGGAGCGATCAGCCCCAGCATTTT. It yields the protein CASSLDRSDQPQHF.

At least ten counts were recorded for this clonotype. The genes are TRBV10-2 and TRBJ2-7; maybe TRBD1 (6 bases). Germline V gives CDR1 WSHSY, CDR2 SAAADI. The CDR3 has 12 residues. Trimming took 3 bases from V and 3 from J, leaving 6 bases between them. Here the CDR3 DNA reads TGCGCCAGCAGTGAACAGGGCTACGAGCAGTACGTC. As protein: CASSEQGYEQYV.